This is a list of T cell receptor beta chains from one sample in a study of blood T cell repertoires in COVID-19. Measured with immunoSEQ multiplex PCR; TCRdb has only the in-frame clones, and not every one. The sample shows some 250,000 clones, 82% of them seen only once. The sample consisted of peripheral blood. Receptor source: a woman aged 60-70 years with active or convalescent COVID-19. Each CDR3 is given without its conserved first and last residue. Each record gives: J gene, V gene, CDR3 protein.

J gene: TRBJ1-3
V gene: TRBV5-5
CDR3 protein: ASSLQGAGNTIY

J gene: TRBJ1-2
V gene: TRBV19
CDR3 protein: ASNPTGWLFGYT

J gene: TRBJ1-6
V gene: TRBV7-2
CDR3 protein: ASSLARGGGNSPLH

J gene: TRBJ2-2
V gene: TRBV5-1
CDR3 protein: ASSHSRGQDTGELF

J gene: TRBJ2-1
V gene: TRBV18
CDR3 protein: ASSPTRGDTYNEQF

J gene: TRBJ1-1
V gene: TRBV19
CDR3 protein: ASSIDRAMMNTEAF

J gene: TRBJ2-3
V gene: TRBV19
CDR3 protein: ASAQRGPTDTQY

J gene: TRBJ1-1
V gene: TRBV6-5
CDR3 protein: ASRQGLVTEAF

J gene: TRBJ2-3
V gene: TRBV7-9
CDR3 protein: ASDRGGDTQY

J gene: TRBJ1-2
V gene: TRBV3-1/TRBV3-2
CDR3 protein: ASTQSGVANYGYT

J gene: TRBJ1-2
V gene: TRBV5-1
CDR3 protein: ASSLLVTGNGYT

J gene: TRBJ1-5
V gene: TRBV7-8
CDR3 protein: ASSLHGQDVGPQH

J gene: TRBJ1-2
V gene: TRBV19
CDR3 protein: ASSIARDTYYGYT

J gene: TRBJ2-1
V gene: TRBV9
CDR3 protein: ASSARQGSSYNEQF

J gene: TRBJ1-3
V gene: TRBV10-2
CDR3 protein: ASTGQVSGNTIY

J gene: TRBJ2-1
V gene: TRBV18
CDR3 protein: ASSPQNRGSYNEQF

J gene: TRBJ1-2
V gene: TRBV6-1
CDR3 protein: ASSEVLGYT

J gene: TRBJ1-4
V gene: TRBV6-5
CDR3 protein: ASSYDTGGVYEKLF

J gene: TRBJ2-1
V gene: TRBV3-1/TRBV3-2
CDR3 protein: ASSLSAGGTYNEQF

J gene: TRBJ1-1
V gene: TRBV10-3
CDR3 protein: AISGGAEAF

J gene: TRBJ1-3
V gene: TRBV7-2
CDR3 protein: ASSLDVPGAHSGNTIY

J gene: TRBJ2-7
V gene: TRBV6-5
CDR3 protein: ASSYSVTGTHEQY

J gene: TRBJ1-1
V gene: TRBV7-3
CDR3 protein: ASSLNRGMNTEAF

J gene: TRBJ1-1
V gene: TRBV30
CDR3 protein: AWSLGQLNTEAF

J gene: TRBJ2-7
V gene: TRBV11-2
CDR3 protein: ASSVNTYEQY

J gene: TRBJ2-3
V gene: TRBV7-2
CDR3 protein: ASSLDPGLGTDTQY

J gene: TRBJ1-4
V gene: TRBV6-5
CDR3 protein: ASRIRGANEKLF

J gene: TRBJ1-2
V gene: TRBV12-3/TRBV12-4
CDR3 protein: ASSLDRNYGYT

J gene: TRBJ2-3
V gene: TRBV29-1
CDR3 protein: SVLGLETSGTQY

J gene: TRBJ1-3
V gene: TRBV30
CDR3 protein: AWSRENTIY

J gene: TRBJ2-2
V gene: TRBV7-9
CDR3 protein: ASSLGGANTGELF

J gene: TRBJ1-5
V gene: TRBV19
CDR3 protein: ASSIWGQGGNQPQH

J gene: TRBJ1-4
V gene: TRBV5-8
CDR3 protein: ASSSTQTTNEKLF

J gene: TRBJ2-1
V gene: TRBV2
CDR3 protein: ASRGGGEGNEQF

J gene: TRBJ1-2
V gene: TRBV7-9
CDR3 protein: ASSNEAGSYT

J gene: TRBJ1-2
V gene: TRBV6-5
CDR3 protein: ASSSTGYGYT

J gene: TRBJ1-2
V gene: TRBV7-2
CDR3 protein: ASSLVGGGLVYGYT

J gene: TRBJ1-6
V gene: TRBV27
CDR3 protein: ASKEGLYNSPLH

J gene: TRBJ2-2
V gene: TRBV7-9
CDR3 protein: ASSPSQATGELF

J gene: TRBJ2-5
V gene: TRBV5-4
CDR3 protein: ASSPDTGKETQY

J gene: TRBJ1-4
V gene: TRBV7-6
CDR3 protein: ASSLGQGSEKLF

J gene: TRBJ2-1
V gene: TRBV18
CDR3 protein: ASSPTNRTFGSYNEQF

J gene: TRBJ1-3
V gene: TRBV29-1
CDR3 protein: SVVGGSGNTIY

J gene: TRBJ1-4
V gene: TRBV27
CDR3 protein: ASSPDRGLSKKLF

J gene: TRBJ2-2
V gene: TRBV7-3
CDR3 protein: ASSSGPRKRGGSNTGELF

J gene: TRBJ2-5
V gene: TRBV27
CDR3 protein: ASGQGVWETQY

J gene: TRBJ2-1
V gene: TRBV7-8
CDR3 protein: ASSPGTSSRNEQF

J gene: TRBJ1-5
V gene: TRBV27
CDR3 protein: ASSPPSGTPLLYQPQH